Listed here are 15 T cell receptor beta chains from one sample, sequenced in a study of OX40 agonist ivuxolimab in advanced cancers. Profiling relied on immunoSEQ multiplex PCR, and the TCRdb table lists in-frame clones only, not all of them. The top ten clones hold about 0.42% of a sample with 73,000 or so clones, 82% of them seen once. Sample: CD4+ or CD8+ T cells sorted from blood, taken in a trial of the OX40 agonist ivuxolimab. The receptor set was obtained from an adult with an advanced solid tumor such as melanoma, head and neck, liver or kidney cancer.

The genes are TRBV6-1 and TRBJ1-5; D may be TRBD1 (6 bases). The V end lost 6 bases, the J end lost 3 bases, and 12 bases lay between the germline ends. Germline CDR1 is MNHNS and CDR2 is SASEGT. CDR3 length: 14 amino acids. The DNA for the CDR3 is TGTGCCAGCAGCGGACAGAGCACCAATCAGCCCCAGCATTTT. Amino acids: CASSGQSTNQPQHF.

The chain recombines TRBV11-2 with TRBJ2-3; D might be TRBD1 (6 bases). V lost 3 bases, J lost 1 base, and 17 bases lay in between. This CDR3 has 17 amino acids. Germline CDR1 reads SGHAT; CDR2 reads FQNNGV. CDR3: CASSLGANFLRTDTQYF. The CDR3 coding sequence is TGTGCCAGCAGCTTGGGGGCTAATTTCCTCCGCACAGATACGCAGTATTTT.

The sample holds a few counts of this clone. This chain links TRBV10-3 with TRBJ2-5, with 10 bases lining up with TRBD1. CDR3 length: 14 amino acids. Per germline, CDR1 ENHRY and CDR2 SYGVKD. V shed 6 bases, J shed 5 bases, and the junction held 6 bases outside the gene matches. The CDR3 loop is CAISRQGAGETQYF. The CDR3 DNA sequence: TGTGCCATCAGCCGACAGGGGGCAGGGGAGACCCAGTACTTC.

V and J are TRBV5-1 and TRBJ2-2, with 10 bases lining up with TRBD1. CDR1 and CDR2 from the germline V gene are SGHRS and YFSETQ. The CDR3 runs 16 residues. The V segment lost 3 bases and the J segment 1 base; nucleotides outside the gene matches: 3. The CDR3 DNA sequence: TGCGCCAGCAGCTCCCGGGACAGGGGGAACACCGGGGAGCTGTTTTTT. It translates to CASSSRDRGNTGELFF.

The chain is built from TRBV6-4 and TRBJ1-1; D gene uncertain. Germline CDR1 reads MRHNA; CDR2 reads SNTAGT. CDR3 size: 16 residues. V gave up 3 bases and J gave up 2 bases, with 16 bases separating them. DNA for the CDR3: TGTGCCAGCAGTGATCGAGGTTTCAACGTCAACACTGAAGCTTTCTTT. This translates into CASSDRGFNVNTEAFF.

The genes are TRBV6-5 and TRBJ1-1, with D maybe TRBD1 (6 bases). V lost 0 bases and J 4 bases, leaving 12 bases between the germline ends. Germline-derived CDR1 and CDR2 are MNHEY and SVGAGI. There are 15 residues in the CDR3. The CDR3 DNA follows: TGTGCCAGCAGTTACTCGAGGGAGGGGGGCACTGAAGCTTTCTTT. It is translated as CASSYSREGGTEAFF.

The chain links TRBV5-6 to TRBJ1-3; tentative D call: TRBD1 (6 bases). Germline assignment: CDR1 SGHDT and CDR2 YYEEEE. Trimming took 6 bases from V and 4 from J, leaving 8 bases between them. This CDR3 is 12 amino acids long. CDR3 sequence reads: CASKQGGNTIYF. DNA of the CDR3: TGTGCCAGCAAGCAGGGGGGAAACACCATATATTTT.

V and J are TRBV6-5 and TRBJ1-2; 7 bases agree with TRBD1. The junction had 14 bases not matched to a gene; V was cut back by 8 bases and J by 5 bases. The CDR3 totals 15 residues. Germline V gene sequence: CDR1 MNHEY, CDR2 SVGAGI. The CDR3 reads CASRFTGASGYGYTF. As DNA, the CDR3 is TGTGCCAGCCGTTTTACAGGGGCCAGCGGATATGGCTACACCTTC.

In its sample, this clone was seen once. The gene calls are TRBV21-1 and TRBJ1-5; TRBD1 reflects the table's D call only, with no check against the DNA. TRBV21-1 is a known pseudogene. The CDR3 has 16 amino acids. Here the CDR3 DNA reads TGTGCCAGCAGCAAAGCTGGCGGACATGGTTATCAGCCCCAGCATTTT. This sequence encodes CASSKAGGHGYQPQHF.

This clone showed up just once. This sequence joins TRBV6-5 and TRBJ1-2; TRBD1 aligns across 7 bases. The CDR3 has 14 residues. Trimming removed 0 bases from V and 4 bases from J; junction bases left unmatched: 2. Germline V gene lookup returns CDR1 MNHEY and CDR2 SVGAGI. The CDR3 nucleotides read TGTGCCAGCAGTTACTCGACAGGGACCTATGGCTACACCTTC. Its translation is CASSYSTGTYGYTF.

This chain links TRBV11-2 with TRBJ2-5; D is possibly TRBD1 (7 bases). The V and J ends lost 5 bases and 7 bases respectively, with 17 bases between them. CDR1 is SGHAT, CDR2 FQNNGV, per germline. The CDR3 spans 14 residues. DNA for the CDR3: TGTGCCAGCAGCCCCCAGGGGGGCCTGACGACCCAGTACTTC. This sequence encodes CASSPQGGLTTQYF.

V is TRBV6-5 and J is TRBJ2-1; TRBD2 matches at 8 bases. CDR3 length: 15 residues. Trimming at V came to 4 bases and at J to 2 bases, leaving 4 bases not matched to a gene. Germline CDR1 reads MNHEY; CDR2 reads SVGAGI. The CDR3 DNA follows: TGTGCCAGCAGTTCCGTAGCGGGACCCTACAATGAGCAGTTCTTC. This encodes CASSSVAGPYNEQFF.

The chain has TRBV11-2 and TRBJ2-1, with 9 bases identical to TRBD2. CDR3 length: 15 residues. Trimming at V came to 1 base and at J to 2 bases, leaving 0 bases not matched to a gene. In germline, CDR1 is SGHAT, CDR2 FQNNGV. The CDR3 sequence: CASSLGGGAYNEQFF. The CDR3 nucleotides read TGTGCCAGCAGCTTAGGCGGGGGGGCCTACAATGAGCAGTTCTTC.

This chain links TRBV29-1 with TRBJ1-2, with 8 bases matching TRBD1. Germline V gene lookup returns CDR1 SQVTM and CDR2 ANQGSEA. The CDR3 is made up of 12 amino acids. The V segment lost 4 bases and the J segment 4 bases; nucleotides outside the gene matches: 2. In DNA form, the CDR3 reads TGCAGCGTTGGACAGGGGATCTATGGCTACACCTTC. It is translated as CSVGQGIYGYTF.

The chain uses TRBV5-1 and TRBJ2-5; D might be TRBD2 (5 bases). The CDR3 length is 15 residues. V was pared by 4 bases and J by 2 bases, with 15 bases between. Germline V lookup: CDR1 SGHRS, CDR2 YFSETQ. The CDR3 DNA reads TGCGCCAGCAGCCGTGGCGGGCCGCCTCAAGAGACCCAGTACTTC. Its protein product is CASSRGGPPQETQYF.